The rows below give T cell receptor beta chains drawn from one sample of a study of T cells after yellow fever vaccination. One entry per CDR3 protein, called by TCRdb with MiXCR from the 5' RACE reads. Of a few hundred thousand distinct CDR3 sequences listed, about 5% are singletons. Sequences were derived from CD4+ T cells sorted from PBMCs, sampled on the day of the yellow fever booster vaccination. The receptors shown here come from a man between 18 and 35 years old who received the YFV17D yellow fever vaccine. Each CDR3 is given without its conserved first and last residue.

V | CDR3
TRBV4-1 | ASSQVQGGFDGYT
TRBV24-1 | ATSDRTSGGNEQF
TRBV5-1 | ASSLGDTFRNEQF
TRBV5-4 | ASAPGTEETQY
TRBV12-3/TRBV12-4 | ASSYSGLTQETQY
TRBV4-3 | ASSLTGYEKLF
TRBV5-1 | ASSFQGGETQY
TRBV7-3 | ASSTTGGNTIY
TRBV20-1 | SAERAGLGDTQY
TRBV28 | ASSQSSTGYQETQY
TRBV4-2 | ASSQVVSGGLETQY
TRBV3-1 | ASRTQGADTQY
TRBV6-2/TRBV6-3 | ASSLQLGVEKLF
TRBV7-9 | ASSFHFGRNSGNTIY
TRBV9 | ASSVQGVPYEQY
TRBV5-1 | ASSIGENEQF
TRBV4-1 | ASSQFRTGPRQY
TRBV6-1 | ASIYYTTPGAF
TRBV11-2 | ASSIGLPPDTQY
TRBV18 | ASSRRGSDGYT
TRBV6-1 | ASSAGTADPELF
TRBV6-2/TRBV6-3 | ASRSVDRDDTEAF
TRBV4-3 | ASSQLTGTAGYGYT
TRBV20-1 | SARDRGLFGTEAF
TRBV9 | ASSVASTGETQY
TRBV4-3 | ASSQPGTDLGYT
TRBV30 | AWRRQGDEKLF